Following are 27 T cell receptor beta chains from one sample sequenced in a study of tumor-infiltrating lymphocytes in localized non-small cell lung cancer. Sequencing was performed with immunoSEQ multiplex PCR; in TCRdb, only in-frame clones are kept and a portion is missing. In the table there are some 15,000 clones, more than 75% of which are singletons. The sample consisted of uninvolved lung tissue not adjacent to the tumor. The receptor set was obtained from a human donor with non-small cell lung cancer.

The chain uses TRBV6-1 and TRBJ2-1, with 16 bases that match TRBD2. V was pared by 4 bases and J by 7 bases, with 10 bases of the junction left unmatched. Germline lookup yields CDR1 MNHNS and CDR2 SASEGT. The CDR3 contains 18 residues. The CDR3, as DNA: TGTGCCAGCAGTGTGGGGGGACTAGCGGGAGGGCTTGGTAATGAGCAGTTCTTC. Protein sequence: CASSVGGLAGGLGNEQFF.

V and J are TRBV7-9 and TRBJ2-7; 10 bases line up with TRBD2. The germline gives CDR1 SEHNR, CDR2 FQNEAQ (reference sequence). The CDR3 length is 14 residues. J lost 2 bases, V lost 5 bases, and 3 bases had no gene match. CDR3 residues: CASSPSGRAYEQYF. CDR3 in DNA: TGTGCCAGCAGCCCAAGCGGGAGGGCCTACGAGCAGTACTTC.

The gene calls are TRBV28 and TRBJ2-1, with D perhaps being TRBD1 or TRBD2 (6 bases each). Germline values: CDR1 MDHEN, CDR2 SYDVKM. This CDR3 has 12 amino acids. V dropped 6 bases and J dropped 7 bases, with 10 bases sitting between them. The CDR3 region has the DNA TGTGCCAGCAGAGGAGGGGGTAATGAGCAGTTCTTC. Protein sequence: CASRGGGNEQFF.

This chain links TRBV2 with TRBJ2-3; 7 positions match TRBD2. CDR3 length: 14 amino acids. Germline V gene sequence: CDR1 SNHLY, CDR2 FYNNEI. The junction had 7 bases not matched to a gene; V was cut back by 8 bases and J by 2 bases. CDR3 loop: CASGRGTITDTQYF. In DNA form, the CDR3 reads TGTGCCAGCGGCCGAGGGACTATCACAGATACGCAGTATTTT.

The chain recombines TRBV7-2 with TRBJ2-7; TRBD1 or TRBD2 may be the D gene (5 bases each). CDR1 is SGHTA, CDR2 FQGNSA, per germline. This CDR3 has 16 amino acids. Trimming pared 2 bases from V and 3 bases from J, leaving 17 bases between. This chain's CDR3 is CASSLRERRQIYEQYF. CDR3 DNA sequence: TGTGCCAGCAGCTTACGGGAACGAAGACAGATCTACGAGCAGTACTTC.

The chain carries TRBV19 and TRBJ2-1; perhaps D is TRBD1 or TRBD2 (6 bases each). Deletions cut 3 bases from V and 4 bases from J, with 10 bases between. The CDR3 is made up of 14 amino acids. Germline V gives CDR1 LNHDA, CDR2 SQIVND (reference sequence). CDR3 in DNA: TGTGCCAGTAGTATTGGGGGGCGGTACAATGAGCAGTTCTTC. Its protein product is CASSIGGRYNEQFF.

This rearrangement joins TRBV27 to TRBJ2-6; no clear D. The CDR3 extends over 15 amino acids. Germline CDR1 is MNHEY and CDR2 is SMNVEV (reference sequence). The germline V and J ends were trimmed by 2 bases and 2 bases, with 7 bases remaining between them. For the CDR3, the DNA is TGTGCCAGCAGTTTAGGGTGGGCTGGGGCCAACGTCCTGACTTTC. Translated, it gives CASSLGWAGANVLTF.

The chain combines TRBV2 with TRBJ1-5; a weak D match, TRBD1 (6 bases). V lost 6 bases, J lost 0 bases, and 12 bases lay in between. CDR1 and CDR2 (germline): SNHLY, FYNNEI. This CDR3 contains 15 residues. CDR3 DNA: TGTGCCAGCAGACTACAGGGTAATAGCAATCAGCCCCAGCATTTT. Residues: CASRLQGNSNQPQHF.

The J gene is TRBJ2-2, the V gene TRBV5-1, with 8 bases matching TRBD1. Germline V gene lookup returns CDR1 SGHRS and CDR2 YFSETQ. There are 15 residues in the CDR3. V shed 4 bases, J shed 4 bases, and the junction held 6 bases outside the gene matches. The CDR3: CASSARGPGTGELFF. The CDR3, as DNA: TGCGCCAGCAGCGCCAGGGGGCCGGGCACCGGGGAGCTGTTTTTT.

The DNA for the CDR3 is TGTGCCAGCAGAGCACCGGGACAGGGGTCATACAATGAGCAGTTCTTC. Protein: CASRAPGQGSYNEQFF. The V call is TRBV2, the J call TRBJ2-1, with TRBD1 identical over 10 bases. The CDR3 sequence is 16 residues long. Germline assignment: CDR1 SNHLY and CDR2 FYNNEI. Trimming took 6 bases from V and 4 from J; bases not matched to a gene: 9. Full variable domain (missing parts from reference TRBV2 and TRBJ2-1): EPEVTQTPSHQVTQMGQEVILRCVPISNHLYFYWYRQILGQKVEFLVSFYNNEISEKSEIFDDQFSVERPDGSNFTLKIRSTKLEDSAMYFCASRAPGQGSYNEQFFGPGTRLTVL.

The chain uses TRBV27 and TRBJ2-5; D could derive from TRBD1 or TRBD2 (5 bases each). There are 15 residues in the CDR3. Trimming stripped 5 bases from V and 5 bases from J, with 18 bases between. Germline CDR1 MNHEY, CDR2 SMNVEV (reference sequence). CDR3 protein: CASSHRDGSWETQYF. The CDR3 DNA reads TGTGCCAGCAGTCACCGGGACGGTTCTTGGGAGACCCAGTACTTC.

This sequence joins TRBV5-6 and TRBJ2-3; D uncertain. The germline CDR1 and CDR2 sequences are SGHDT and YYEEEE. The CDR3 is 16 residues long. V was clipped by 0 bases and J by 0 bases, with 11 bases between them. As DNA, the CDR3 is TGTGCCAGCAGCTTGGGGGCCCAGCTCAGCACAGATACGCAGTATTTT. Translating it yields CASSLGAQLSTDTQYF.

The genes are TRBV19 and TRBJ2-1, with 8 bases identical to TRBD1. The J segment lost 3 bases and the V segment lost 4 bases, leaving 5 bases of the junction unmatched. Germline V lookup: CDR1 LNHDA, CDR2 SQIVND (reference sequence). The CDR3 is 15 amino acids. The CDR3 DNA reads TGTGCCAGTAGTAACCGGGACAGGCACTACAATGAGCAGTTCTTC. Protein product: CASSNRDRHYNEQFF.

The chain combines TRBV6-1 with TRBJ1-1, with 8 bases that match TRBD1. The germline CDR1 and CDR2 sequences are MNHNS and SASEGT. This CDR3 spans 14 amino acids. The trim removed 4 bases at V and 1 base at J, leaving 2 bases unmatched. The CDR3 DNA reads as TGTGCCAGCAGTGCACAGGGGGGGAACACTGAAGCTTTCTTT. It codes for CASSAQGGNTEAFF.

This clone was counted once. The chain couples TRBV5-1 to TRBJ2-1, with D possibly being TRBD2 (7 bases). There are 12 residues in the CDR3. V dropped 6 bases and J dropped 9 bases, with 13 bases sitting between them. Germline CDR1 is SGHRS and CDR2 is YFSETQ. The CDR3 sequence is CASNGGAVEQFF. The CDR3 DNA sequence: TGCGCCAGCAATGGGGGGGCGGTTGAGCAGTTCTTC.

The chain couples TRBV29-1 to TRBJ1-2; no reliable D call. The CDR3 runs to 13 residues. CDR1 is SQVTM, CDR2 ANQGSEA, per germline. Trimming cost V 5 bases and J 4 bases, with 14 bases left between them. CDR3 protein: CSVRSPLFYGYTF. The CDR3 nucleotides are TGCAGCGTTAGAAGTCCGCTCTTCTATGGCTACACCTTC.

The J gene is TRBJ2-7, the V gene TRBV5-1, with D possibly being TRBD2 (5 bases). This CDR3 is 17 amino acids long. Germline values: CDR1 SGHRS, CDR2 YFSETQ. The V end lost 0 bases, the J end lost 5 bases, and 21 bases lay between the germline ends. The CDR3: CASSLVPPGSPSDEQYF. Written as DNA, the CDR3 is TGCGCCAGCAGCTTGGTACCACCGGGATCTCCGAGCGACGAGCAGTACTTC.

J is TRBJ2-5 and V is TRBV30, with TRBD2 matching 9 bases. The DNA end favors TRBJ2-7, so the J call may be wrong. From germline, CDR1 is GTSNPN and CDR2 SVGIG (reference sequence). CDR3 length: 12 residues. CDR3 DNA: TGTGCCTGGACTCTAGCGGGATACGAGCAGTACTTC. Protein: CAWTLAGYEQYF.

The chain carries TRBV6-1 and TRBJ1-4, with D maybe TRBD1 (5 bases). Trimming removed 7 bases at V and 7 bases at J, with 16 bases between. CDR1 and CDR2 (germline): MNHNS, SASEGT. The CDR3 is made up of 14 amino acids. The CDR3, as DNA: TGTGCCAGCAACTGGGACGCCCTGGGTGAAAAACTGTTTTTT. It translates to CASNWDALGEKLFF.

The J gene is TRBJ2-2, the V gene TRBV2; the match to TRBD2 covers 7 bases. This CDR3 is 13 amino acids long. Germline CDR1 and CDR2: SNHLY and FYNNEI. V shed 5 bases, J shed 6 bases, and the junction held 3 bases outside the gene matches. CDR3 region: CASSFAGAGELFF. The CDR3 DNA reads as TGTGCCAGCAGTTTCGCGGGGGCCGGGGAGCTGTTTTTT.

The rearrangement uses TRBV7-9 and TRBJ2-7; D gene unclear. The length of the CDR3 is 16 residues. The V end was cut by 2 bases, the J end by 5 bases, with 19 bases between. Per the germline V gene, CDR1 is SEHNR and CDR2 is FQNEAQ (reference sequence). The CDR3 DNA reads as TGTGCCAGCAGCTTATATGTAGTCTGGGAATCCCACGAGCAGTACTTC. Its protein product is CASSLYVVWESHEQYF. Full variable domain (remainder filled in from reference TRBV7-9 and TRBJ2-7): DTGVSQNPRHKITKRGQNVTFRCDPISEHNRLYWYRQTLGQGPEFLTYFQNEAQLEKSRLLSDRFSAERPKGSFSTLEIQRTEQGDSAMYLCASSLYVVWESHEQYFGPGTRLTVT.

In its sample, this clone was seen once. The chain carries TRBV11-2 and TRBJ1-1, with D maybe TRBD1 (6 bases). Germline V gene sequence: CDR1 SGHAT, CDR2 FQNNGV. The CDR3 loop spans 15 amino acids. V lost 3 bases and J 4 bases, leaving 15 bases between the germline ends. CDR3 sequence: CASSLSSGASTEAFF. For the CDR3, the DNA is TGTGCCAGCAGCTTGTCGTCGGGGGCGAGCACTGAAGCTTTCTTT.

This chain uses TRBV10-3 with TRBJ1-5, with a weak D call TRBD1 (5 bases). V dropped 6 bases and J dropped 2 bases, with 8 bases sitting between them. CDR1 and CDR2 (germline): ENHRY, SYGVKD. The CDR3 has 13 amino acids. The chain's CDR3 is CAISGGGNQPQHF. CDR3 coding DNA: TGTGCCATCAGCGGGGGGGGCAATCAGCCCCAGCATTTT.

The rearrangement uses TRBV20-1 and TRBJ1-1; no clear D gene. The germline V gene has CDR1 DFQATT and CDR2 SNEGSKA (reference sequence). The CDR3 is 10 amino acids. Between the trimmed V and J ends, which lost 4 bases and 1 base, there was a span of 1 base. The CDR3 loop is CSAKNTEAFF. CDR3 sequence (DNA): TGCAGTGCTAAGAACACTGAAGCTTTCTTT.

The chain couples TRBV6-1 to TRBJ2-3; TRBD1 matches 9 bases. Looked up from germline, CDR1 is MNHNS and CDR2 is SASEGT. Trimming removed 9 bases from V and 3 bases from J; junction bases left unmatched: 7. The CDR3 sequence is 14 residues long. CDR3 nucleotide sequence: TGTGCCAGGGGGGGGGACAGGGTAACAGATACGCAGTATTTT. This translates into CARGGDRVTDTQYF.

CDR3 DNA: TGCAGCGTTGAAGATCGGCGGATCAGGGGGGAGCAGTTCTTC. The encoded protein is CSVEDRRIRGEQFF. The chain joins TRBV29-1 to TRBJ2-1, with 7 positions matching TRBD1. Looked up from germline, CDR1 is SQVTM and CDR2 is ANQGSEA. The CDR3 consists of 14 residues. J gave up 10 bases and V 0 bases, and 9 bases lay outside the gene matches.

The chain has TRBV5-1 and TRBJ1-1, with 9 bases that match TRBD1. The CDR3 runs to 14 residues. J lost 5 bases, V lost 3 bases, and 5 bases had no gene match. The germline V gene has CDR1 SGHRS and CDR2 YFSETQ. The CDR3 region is CASSSTGGETEAFF. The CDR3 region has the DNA TGCGCCAGCAGCTCGACAGGGGGGGAGACTGAAGCTTTCTTT.